The clone carrying this T cell receptor beta chain was seen a handful of times. Antigen unknown. Sequencing used immunoSEQ multiplex PCR; TCRdb keeps in-frame clones, though not all of them. The sample has roughly 70,000 clones, roughly 90% seen once; the top ten hold 15% to 20%. The data originate from a study of T cell responses to AZD1222 COVID-19 vaccine. Findings and limits, study-wide: CD4 TCRs linked to vaccination spanned spike, dominating at 160-218 and 743-854.

Germline V gene sequence: CDR1 MNHNY, CDR2 SVGAGI (reference sequence). Trimming took off 0 bases at V and 13 bases at J, with 13 bases between the two ends. This CDR3 contains 13 residues. Sequences were derived from peripheral blood, sampled on day 0 of AZD1222 vaccination. The chain carries TRBV6-6 and TRBJ1-5, with a possible D match to TRBD1 (5 bases). The receptor comes from an adult in good health. CDR3 DNA sequence: TGTGCCAGCAGTTACTCAAGCACCCAGGGACAGCATTTT. Translated, it gives CASSYSSTQGQHF.